The 14 T cell receptor beta chains below were found in one sample sequenced in a study of blood T cell repertoires in COVID-19. Using immunoSEQ multiplex PCR, the repertoire was profiled, and TCRdb retains in-frame clones only, with some absent. The repertoire holds 75,000 or so clones, around 84% seen once, with 3.5% in the top ten. The sequencing input was peripheral blood. These receptors originate from a man aged 50 to 59 with acute or convalescent COVID-19.

This clone is a singleton in its sample. The chain carries TRBV27 and TRBJ2-1; TRBD2 matches at 9 bases. From germline, CDR1 is MNHEY and CDR2 SMNVEV (reference sequence). V trimming: 7 bases; J trimming: 1 base; junction bases outside the gene matches: 2. The CDR3 is 14 amino acids. CDR3 sequence: CASTLAGSYNEQFF. The CDR3 DNA reads as TGTGCCAGCACCCTAGCGGGGTCCTACAATGAGCAGTTCTTC.

The chain couples TRBV7-9 to TRBJ2-3, with 7 bases aligning to TRBD2. The CDR3 totals 15 residues. V shed 2 bases, J shed 6 bases, and the junction held 8 bases outside the gene matches. CDR1 and CDR2 from the germline V gene are SEHNR and FQNEAQ (reference sequence). The CDR3 sequence is CASSLIGGRGDTQYF. The CDR3 DNA sequence: TGTGCCAGCAGCTTAATAGGCGGGAGAGGGGATACGCAGTATTTT. The full variable domain, with the rest looked up from reference TRBV7-9 and TRBJ2-3, is DTGVSQNPRHKITKRGQNVTFRCDPISEHNRLYWYRQTLGQGPEFLTYFQNEAQLEKSRLLSDRFSAERPKGSFSTLEIQRTEQGDSAMYLCASSLIGGRGDTQYFGPGTRLTVL.

The CDR3 reads CASSLKDRTARWAFF. CDR3 bases: TGTGCCAGCAGCCTGAAGGACAGGACGGCTCGGTGGGCTTTCTTT. The rearrangement joins TRBV5-4 to TRBJ1-1, with 7 nucleotides matching TRBD1. V lost 4 bases to trimming and J lost 11 bases; unmatched junction nucleotides: 17. Per germline, CDR1 SGHNT and CDR2 YYREEE (reference sequence). The CDR3 is 15 residues long.

CDR3 coding DNA: TGTGCCAGCAGCCCCCGACTAGCGGGAGCGTCCTACGAGCAGTACTTC. As protein: CASSPRLAGASYEQYF. This sequence joins TRBV7-9 and TRBJ2-7; 12 bases align to TRBD2. Germline V gene lookup returns CDR1 SEHNR and CDR2 FQNEAQ (reference sequence). V shed 5 bases, J shed 1 base, and the junction held 6 bases outside the gene matches. The CDR3 has 16 residues.

In regard to this clone: The same CDR3 is also encoded by other DNA sequences in this sample. The J gene is TRBJ2-3, the V gene TRBV27, with 8 positions matching TRBD2. V trimming: 3 bases; J trimming: 5 bases; junction bases outside the gene matches: 1. The germline V gene has CDR1 MNHEY and CDR2 SMNVEV (reference sequence). There are 13 residues in the CDR3. CDR3 bases: TGTGCCAGCAGTTTCGGGGGGGAAGATACGCAGTATTTT. Its protein product is CASSFGGEDTQYF.

This clone was observed once. V is TRBV5-6 and J is TRBJ2-7, with 11 bases identical to TRBD2. The V gene end was trimmed by 3 bases and the J gene end by 3 bases; junction bases not matched to a gene: 5. This CDR3 is 15 amino acids long. Germline-derived CDR1 and CDR2 are SGHDT and YYEEEE. In DNA form, the CDR3 reads TGTGCCAGCAGCTCCGGGACTAGCGGACTCTACGAGCAGTACTTC. This encodes CASSSGTSGLYEQYF.

The chain couples TRBV18 to TRBJ2-5; 9 bases map to TRBD2. This CDR3 has 17 amino acids. V shed 4 bases, J shed 5 bases, and the junction held 14 bases outside the gene matches. Germline V gene lookup returns CDR1 KGHSH and CDR2 LQKENI. The CDR3 DNA sequence: TGTGCCAGCTCACGGAACTCACTAGCGGGCGGTGGGGAGACCCAGTACTTC. Its translation is CASSRNSLAGGGETQYF.

V and J are TRBV5-5 and TRBJ2-7; TRBD1 matches at 9 bases. Trimming removed 4 bases from V and 4 bases from J; junction bases left unmatched: 12. The CDR3 consists of 16 residues. CDR1 is SGHKS, CDR2 YYEKEE, per germline (reference sequence). Written as DNA, the CDR3 is TGTGCCAGCAGCCCTCCCTGGGGACAGGGACAATACGAGCAGTACTTC. This gives the protein CASSPPWGQGQYEQYF.

The chain joins TRBV28 to TRBJ1-1; 7 bases match TRBD1. Germline CDR1 MDHEN, CDR2 SYDVKM. This CDR3 comprises 12 residues. J was trimmed by 10 bases and V by 5 bases; bases with no gene match: 7. The CDR3 DNA follows: TGTGCCAGCAGTCCAACAGGGGCCGTAGCTTTCTTT. Translation gives CASSPTGAVAFF.

In DNA, the CDR3 is TGTGCCTGGAGGCGGAGGGATGGAAACACCATATATTTT. Amino acids: CAWRRRDGNTIYF. V is TRBV30 and J is TRBJ1-3; no clear D. CDR1 GTSNPN and CDR2 SVGIG come from the germline V gene (reference sequence). The CDR3 totals 13 residues. Trimming stripped 3 bases from V and 3 bases from J, with 9 bases between.

The genes are TRBV27 and TRBJ2-7; 7 bases match TRBD1. V shed 6 bases and J 2 bases; nucleotides not matched to a gene: 4. This CDR3 comprises 13 residues. The germline V gene encodes CDR1 MNHEY and CDR2 SMNVEV (reference sequence). The DNA for the CDR3 is TGTGCCAGCAGGGCGACAGGGACCTACGAGCAGTACTTC. This sequence encodes CASRATGTYEQYF.

The CDR3 DNA is TGTGCCAGTAGTATTTTAGTCCCGGGACAGGGTGTTAGCGGGAGCTACGAGCAGTACTTC. Its translation: CASSILVPGQGVSGSYEQYF. The J gene is TRBJ2-7, the V gene TRBV19; D could derive from TRBD1 or TRBD2 (9 bases each). Trimming cost V 3 bases and J 3 bases, with 30 bases left between them. The V gene's germline CDR1 is LNHDA and CDR2 SQIVND (reference sequence). The CDR3 is made up of 20 amino acids.

The CDR3 protein is CASSVGDGGPPDSYNEQFF. DNA for the CDR3: TGTGCCAGCAGCGTAGGGGACGGGGGGCCGCCAGACTCCTACAATGAGCAGTTCTTC. This chain connects TRBV9 to TRBJ2-1, with D possibly TRBD2 on 7 matching bases. Trimming cost V 0 bases and J 0 bases, with 19 bases left between them. CDR3 size: 19 residues. Germline loops: CDR1 SGDLS, CDR2 YYNGEE.

This clone was picked up one time. The chain uses TRBV9 and TRBJ2-2; the D is unclear. The CDR3 has 15 amino acids. Trimming stripped 4 bases from V and 3 bases from J, with 13 bases between. Germline CDR1 SGDLS, CDR2 YYNGEE. CDR3 residues: CASSLGRSYTGELFF. CDR3 in DNA: TGTGCCAGCAGCCTTGGCAGGTCCTACACCGGGGAGCTGTTTTTT. The whole variable domain, remainder taken from reference TRBV9 and TRBJ2-2, is DSGVTQTPKHLITATGQRVTLRCSPRSGDLSVYWYQQSLDQGLQFLIQYYNGEERAKGNILERFSAQQFPDLHSELNLSSLELGDSALYFCASSLGRSYTGELFFGEGSRLTVL.